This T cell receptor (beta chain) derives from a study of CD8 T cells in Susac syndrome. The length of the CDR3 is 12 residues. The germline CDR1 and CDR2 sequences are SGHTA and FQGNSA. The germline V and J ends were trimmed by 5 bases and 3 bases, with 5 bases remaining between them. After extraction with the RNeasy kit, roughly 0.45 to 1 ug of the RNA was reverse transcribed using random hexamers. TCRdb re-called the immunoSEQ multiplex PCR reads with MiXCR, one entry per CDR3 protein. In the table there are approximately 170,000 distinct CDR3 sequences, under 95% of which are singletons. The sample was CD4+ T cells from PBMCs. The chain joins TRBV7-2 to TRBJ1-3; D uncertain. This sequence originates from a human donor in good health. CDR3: CASSINGNTIYF. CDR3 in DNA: TGTGCCAGCAGCATAAATGGAAACACCATATATTTT.